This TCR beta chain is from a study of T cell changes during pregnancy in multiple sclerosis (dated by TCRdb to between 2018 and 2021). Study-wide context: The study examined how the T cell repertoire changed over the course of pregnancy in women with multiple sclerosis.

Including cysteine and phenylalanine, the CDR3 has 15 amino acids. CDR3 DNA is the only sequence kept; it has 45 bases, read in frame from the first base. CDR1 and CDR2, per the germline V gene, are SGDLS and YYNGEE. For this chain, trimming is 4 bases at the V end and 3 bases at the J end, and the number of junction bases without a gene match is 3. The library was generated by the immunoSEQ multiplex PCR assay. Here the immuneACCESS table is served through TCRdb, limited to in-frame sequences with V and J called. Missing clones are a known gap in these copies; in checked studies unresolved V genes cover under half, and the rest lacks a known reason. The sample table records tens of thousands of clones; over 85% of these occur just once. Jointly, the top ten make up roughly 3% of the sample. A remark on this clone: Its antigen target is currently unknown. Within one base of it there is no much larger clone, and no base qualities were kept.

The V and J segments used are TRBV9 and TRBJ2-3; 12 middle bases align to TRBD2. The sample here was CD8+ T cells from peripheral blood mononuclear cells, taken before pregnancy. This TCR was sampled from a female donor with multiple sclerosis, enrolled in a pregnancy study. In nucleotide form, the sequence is TGTGCCAGCAGCCCTAGCGGGGGGGGGACAGATACGCAGTATTTT. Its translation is CASSPSGGGTDTQYF.